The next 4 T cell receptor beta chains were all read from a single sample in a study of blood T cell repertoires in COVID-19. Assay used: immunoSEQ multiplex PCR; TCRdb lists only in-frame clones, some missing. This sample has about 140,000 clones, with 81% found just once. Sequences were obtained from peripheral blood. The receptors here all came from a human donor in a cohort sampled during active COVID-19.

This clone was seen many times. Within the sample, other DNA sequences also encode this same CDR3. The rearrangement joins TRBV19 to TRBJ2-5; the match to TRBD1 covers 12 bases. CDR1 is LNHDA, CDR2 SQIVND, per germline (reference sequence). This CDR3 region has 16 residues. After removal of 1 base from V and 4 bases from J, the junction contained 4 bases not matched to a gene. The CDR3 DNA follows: TGTGCCAGTAGTATAGGGGGACAGGGGGCGGGAGAGACCCAGTACTTC. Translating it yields CASSIGGQGAGETQYF.

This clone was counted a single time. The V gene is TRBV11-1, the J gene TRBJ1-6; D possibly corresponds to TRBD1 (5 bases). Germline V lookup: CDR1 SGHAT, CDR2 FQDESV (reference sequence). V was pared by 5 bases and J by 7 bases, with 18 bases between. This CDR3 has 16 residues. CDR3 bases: TGTGCCAGCAGCGGATCCGACAGTGCGGGGAATTCACCCCTCCACTTT. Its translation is CASSGSDSAGNSPLHF.

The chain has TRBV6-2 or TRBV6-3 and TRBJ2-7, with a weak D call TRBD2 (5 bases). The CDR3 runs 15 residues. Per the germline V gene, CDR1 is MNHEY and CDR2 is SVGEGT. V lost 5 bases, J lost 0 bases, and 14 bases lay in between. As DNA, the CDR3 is TGTGCCAGCAGTGCCGGGATAAGACTCTCCTACGAGCAGTACTTC. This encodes CASSAGIRLSYEQYF.

CDR3: CASSYSGRNYNEQFF. The DNA for the CDR3 is TGTGCCAGCAGTTATAGCGGGAGGAATTACAATGAGCAGTTCTTC. V is TRBV28 and J is TRBJ2-1; 10 nucleotides line up with TRBD2. Germline-derived CDR1 and CDR2 are MDHEN and SYDVKM. The CDR3 is made up of 15 amino acids. V lost 4 bases to trimming and J lost 4 bases; unmatched junction nucleotides: 4.